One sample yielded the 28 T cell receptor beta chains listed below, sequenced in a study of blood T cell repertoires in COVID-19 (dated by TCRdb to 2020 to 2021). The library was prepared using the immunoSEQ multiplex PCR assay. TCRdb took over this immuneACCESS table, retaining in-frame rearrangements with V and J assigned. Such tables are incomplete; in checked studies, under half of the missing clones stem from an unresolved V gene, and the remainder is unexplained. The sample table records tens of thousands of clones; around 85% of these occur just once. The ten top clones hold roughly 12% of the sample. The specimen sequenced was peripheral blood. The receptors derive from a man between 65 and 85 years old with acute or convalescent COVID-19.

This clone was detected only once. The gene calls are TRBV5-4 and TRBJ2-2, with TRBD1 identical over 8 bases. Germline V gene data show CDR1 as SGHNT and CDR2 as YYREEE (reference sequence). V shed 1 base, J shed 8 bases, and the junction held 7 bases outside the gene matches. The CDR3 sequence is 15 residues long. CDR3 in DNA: TGTGCCAGCAGCTTGTCAGGGGGCTCTAGAGGGGAGCTGTTTTTT. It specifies CASSLSGGSRGELFF.

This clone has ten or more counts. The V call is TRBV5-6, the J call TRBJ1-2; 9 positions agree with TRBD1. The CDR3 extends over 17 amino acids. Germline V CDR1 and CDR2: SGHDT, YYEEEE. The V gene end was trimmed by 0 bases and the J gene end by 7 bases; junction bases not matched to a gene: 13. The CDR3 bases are TGTGCCAGCAGCTTGGCGGTGTTCGGGACAGGGTTTAGTGGCTACACCTTC. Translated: CASSLAVFGTGFSGYTF.

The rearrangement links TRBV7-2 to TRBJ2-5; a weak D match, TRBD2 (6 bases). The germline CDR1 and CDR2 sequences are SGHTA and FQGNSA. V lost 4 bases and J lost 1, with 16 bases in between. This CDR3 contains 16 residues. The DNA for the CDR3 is TGTGCCAGCAGCTCGGGGACTGGTTGGGTCCAAGAGACCCAGTACTTC. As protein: CASSSGTGWVQETQYF.

The CDR3 DNA sequence: TGTGCCAGTAGTCCCGCGTATGGCACAGATACGCAGTATTTT. Translating gives CASSPAYGTDTQYF. The genes are TRBV19 and TRBJ2-3; unclear D gene. The CDR3 length is 14 residues. V was trimmed by 5 bases and J by 1 base, leaving 10 bases between them. Germline-derived CDR1 and CDR2 are LNHDA and SQIVND (reference sequence).

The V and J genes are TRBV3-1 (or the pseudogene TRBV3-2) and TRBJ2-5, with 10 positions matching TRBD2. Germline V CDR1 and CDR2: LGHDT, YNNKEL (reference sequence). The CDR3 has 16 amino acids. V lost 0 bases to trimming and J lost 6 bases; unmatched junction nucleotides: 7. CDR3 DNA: TGTGCCAGCAGCCAAGATCGGGCTAGCGGGGGTCAGACCCAGTACTTC. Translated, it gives CASSQDRASGGQTQYF.

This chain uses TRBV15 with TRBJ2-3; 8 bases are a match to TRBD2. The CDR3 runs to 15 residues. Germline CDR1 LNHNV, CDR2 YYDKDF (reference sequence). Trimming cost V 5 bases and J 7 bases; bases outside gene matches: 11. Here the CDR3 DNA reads TGTGCCACCAGCCCCGTGGCGGGGGGCTCTCATACGCAGTATTTT. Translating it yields CATSPVAGGSHTQYF. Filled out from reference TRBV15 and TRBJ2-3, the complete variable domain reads DAMVIQNPRYQVTQFGKPVTLSCSQTLNHNVMYWYQQKSSQAPKLLFHYYDKDFNNEADTPDNFQSRRPNTSFCFLDIRSPGLGDTAMYLCATSPVAGGSHTQYFGPGTRLTVL.

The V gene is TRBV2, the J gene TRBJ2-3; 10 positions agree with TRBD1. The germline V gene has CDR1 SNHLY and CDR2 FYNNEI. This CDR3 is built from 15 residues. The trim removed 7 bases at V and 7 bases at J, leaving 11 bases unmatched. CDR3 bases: TGTGCCAGCACCCCCGGGACAGGGGACGGATATACGCAGTATTTT. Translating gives CASTPGTGDGYTQYF.

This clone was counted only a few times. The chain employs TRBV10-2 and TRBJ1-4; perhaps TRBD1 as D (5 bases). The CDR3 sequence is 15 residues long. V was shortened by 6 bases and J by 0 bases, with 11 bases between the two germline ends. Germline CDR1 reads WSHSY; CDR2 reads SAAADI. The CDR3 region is CASRAGTSTNEKLFF. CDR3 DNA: TGCGCCAGCAGGGCGGGGACCTCAACTAATGAAAAACTGTTTTTT.

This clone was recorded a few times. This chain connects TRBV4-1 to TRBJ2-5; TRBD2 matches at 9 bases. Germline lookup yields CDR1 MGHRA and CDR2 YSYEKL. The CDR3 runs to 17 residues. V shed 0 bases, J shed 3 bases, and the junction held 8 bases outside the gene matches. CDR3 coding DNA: TGCGCCAGCAGCCAAGAAGGAGGCGGGGGGGCCGAAGAGACCCAGTACTTC. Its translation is CASSQEGGGGAEETQYF.

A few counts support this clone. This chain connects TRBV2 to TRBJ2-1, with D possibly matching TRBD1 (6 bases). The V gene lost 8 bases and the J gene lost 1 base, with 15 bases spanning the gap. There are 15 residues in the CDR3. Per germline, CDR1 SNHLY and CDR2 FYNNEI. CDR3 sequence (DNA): TGTGCCAGCGCCTGGTTGAGGGGGTCCTACAATGAGCAGTTCTTC. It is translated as CASAWLRGSYNEQFF. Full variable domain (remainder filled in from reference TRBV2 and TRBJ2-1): EPEVTQTPSHQVTQMGQEVILRCVPISNHLYFYWYRQILGQKVEFLVSFYNNEISEKSEIFDDQFSVERPDGSNFTLKIRSTKLEDSAMYFCASAWLRGSYNEQFFGPGTRLTVL.

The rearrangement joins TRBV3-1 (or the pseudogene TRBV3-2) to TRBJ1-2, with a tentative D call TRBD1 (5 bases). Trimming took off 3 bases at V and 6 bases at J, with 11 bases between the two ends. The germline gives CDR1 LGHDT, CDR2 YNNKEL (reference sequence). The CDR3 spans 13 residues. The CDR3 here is CASSQTESHGYTF. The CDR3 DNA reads TGTGCCAGCAGCCAGACAGAATCACATGGCTACACCTTC.

The CDR3 protein is CASSMGASTDTQYF. For the CDR3, the DNA is TGTGCCAGTAGTATGGGGGCTAGCACAGATACGCAGTATTTT. The J gene is TRBJ2-3, the V gene TRBV19, with D tentatively TRBD1 (6 bases). Deletions cut 3 bases from V and 0 bases from J, with 7 bases between. Looked up from germline, CDR1 is LNHDA and CDR2 is SQIVND (reference sequence). This CDR3 has 14 residues.

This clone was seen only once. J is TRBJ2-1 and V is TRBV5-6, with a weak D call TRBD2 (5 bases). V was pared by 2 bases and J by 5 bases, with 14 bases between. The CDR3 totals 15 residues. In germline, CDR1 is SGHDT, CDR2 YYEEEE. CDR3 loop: CASSFGGAANNEQFF. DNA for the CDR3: TGTGCCAGCAGCTTTGGAGGTGCGGCGAACAATGAGCAGTTCTTC.

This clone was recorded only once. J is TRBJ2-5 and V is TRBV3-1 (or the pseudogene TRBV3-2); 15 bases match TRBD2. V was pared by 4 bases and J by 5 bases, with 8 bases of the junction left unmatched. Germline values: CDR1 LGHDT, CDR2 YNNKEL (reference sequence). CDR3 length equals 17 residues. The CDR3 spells CASSPGLAGGHWETQYF. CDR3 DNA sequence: TGTGCCAGCAGCCCGGGACTAGCGGGGGGCCATTGGGAGACCCAGTACTTC.

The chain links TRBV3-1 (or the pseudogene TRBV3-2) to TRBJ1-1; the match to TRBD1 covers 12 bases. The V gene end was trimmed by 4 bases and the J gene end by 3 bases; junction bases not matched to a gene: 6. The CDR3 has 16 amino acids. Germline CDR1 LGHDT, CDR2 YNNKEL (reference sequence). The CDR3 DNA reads TGTGCCAGCAGCCCCGGGACAGGGGGCCCCTACACTGAAGCTTTCTTT. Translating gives CASSPGTGGPYTEAFF.

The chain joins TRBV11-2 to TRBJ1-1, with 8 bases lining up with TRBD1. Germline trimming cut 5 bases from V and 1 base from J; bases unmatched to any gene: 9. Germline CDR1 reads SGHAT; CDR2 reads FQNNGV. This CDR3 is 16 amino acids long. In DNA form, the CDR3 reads TGTGCCAGCAGCCTCCGGACAGGGCCACCGAACACTGAAGCTTTCTTT. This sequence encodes CASSLRTGPPNTEAFF.

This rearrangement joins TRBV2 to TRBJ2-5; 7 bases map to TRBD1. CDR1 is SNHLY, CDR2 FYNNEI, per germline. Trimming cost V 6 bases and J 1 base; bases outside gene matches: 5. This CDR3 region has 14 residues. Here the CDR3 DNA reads TGTGCCAGCAGCCCGGGACAGCTCCAAGAGACCCAGTACTTC. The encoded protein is CASSPGQLQETQYF. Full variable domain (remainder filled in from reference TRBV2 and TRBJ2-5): EPEVTQTPSHQVTQMGQEVILRCVPISNHLYFYWYRQILGQKVEFLVSFYNNEISEKSEIFDDQFSVERPDGSNFTLKIRSTKLEDSAMYFCASSPGQLQETQYFGPGTRLLVL.

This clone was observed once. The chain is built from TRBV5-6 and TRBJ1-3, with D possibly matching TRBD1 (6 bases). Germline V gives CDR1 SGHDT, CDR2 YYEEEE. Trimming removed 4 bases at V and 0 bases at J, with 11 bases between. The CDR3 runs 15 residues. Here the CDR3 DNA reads TGTGCCAGCAGCGAACAGGGATCCTCTGGAAACACCATATATTTT. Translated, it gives CASSEQGSSGNTIYF.

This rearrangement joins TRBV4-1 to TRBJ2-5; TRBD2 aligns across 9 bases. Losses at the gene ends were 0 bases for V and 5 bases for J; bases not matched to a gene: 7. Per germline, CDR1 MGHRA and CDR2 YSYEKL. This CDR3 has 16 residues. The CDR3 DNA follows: TGCGCCAGCAGCCAAGATGGTGCGGGGGGGCGGGAGACCCAGTACTTC. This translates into CASSQDGAGGRETQYF.

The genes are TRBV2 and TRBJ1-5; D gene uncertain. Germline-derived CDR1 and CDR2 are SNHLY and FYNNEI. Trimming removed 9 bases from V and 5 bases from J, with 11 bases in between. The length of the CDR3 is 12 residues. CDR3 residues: CASGEGHQPQHF. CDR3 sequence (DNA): TGTGCCAGTGGGGAGGGCCATCAGCCCCAGCATTTT.

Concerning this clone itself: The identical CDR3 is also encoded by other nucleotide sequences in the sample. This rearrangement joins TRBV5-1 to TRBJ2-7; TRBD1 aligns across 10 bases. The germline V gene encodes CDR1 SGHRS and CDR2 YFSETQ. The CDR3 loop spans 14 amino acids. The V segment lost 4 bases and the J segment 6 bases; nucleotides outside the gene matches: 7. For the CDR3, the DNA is TGCGCCAGCAGCGCCACCGGGACAGGGGCCGAGCAGTACTTC. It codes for CASSATGTGAEQYF.

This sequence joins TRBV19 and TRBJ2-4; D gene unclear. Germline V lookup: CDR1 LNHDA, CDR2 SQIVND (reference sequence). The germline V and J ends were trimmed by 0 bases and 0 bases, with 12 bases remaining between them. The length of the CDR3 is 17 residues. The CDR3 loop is CASSIDLFDIAKNIQYF. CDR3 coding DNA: TGTGCCAGTAGTATAGATCTATTCGACATAGCCAAAAACATTCAGTACTTC. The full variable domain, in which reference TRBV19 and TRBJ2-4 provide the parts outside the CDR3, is DGGITQSPKYLFRKEGQNVTLSCEQNLNHDAMYWYRQDPGQGLRLIYYSQIVNDFQKGDIAEGYSVSREKKESFPLTVTSAQKNPTAFYLCASSIDLFDIAKNIQYFGAGTRLSVL.

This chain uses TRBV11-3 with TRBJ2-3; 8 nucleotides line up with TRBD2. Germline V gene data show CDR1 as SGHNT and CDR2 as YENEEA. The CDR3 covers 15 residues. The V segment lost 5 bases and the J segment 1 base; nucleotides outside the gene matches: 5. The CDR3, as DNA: TGTGCCAGCAGCGCCGCGGGGGGCCGCACAGATACGCAGTATTTT. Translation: CASSAAGGRTDTQYF.

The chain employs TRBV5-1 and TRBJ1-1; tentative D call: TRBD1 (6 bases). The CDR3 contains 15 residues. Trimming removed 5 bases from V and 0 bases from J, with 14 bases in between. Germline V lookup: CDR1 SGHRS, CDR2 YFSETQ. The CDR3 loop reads CASRQQGTMNTEAFF. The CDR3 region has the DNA TGCGCCAGCAGGCAGCAGGGGACCATGAACACTGAAGCTTTCTTT.

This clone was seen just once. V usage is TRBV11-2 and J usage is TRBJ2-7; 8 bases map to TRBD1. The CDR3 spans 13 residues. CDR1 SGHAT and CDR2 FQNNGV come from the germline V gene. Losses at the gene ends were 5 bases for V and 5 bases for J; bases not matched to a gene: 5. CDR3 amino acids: CASSGTGLDEQYF. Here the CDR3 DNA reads TGTGCCAGCAGCGGGACAGGTTTGGACGAGCAGTACTTC. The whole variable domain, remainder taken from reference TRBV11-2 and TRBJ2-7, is EAGVAQSPRYKIIEKRQSVAFWCNPISGHATLYWYQQILGQGPKLLIQFQNNGVVDDSQLPKDRFSAERLKGVDSTLKIQPAKLEDSAVYLCASSGTGLDEQYFGPGTRLTVT.

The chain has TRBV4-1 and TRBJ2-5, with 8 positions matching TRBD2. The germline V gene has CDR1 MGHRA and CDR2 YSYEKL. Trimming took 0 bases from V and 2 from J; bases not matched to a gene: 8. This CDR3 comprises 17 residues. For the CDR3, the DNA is TGCGCCAGCAGCCAAGAACTCCTGGCGGGGGGACAAGAGACCCAGTACTTC. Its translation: CASSQELLAGGQETQYF.

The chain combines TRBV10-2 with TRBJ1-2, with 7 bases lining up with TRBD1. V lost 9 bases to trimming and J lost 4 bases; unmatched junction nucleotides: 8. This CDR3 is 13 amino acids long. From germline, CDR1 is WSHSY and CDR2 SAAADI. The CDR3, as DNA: TGCGCCAGTCGGGACAGCCTTTCCTATGGCTACACCTTC. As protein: CASRDSLSYGYTF.

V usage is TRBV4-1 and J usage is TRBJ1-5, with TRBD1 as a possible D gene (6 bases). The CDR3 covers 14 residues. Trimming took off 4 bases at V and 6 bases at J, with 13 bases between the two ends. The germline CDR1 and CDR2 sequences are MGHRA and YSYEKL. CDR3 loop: CASSLGGAGQPQHF. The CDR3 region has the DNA TGCGCCAGCAGCCTGGGGGGGGCCGGTCAGCCCCAGCATTTT.